Listed below are T cell receptor beta chains from one sample, sequenced in a study of cytomegalovirus exposure and HLA in healthy donors. Only in-frame clones appear in the TCRdb table, and some are missing; sequencing was by immunoSEQ multiplex PCR. The profile shows over 150,000 clones, approximately 72% of them singletons. The specimen was PBMCs. Receptor source: a man between 18 and 35 years old in good health and CMV-seronegative. Both conserved end residues are part of each CDR3. Each record gives: clone size, J gene, D gene, V gene, CDR3 DNA, CDR3 protein. The D gene is left open where the match is weak. Size values are once, few and many counts, or a class for expanded clones, and some rows have none.

clone size: .
J gene: TRBJ1-5
D gene: .
V gene: TRBV6-1
CDR3 DNA: TGTGCCAGCAGTGAAGCCGGCGACAGGTATCAGCCCCAGCATTTT
CDR3 protein: CASSEAGDRYQPQHF

clone size: .
J gene: TRBJ2-1
D gene: .
V gene: TRBV29-1
CDR3 DNA: TGCAGCGTTGAACAGATCAGTGAGCAGTTCTTC
CDR3 protein: CSVEQISEQFF

clone size: .
J gene: TRBJ2-7
D gene: TRBD1
V gene: TRBV27
CDR3 DNA: TGTGCCAGCAGTTTCTCAGGGACAGCTTACCCCTACGAGCAGTACTTC
CDR3 protein: CASSFSGTAYPYEQYF

clone size: once
J gene: TRBJ1-5
D gene: TRBD1
V gene: TRBV7-2
CDR3 DNA: TGTGCCAGCAGCCCGATGGGACAGAGATTTCAGCCCCAGCATTTT
CDR3 protein: CASSPMGQRFQPQHF

clone size: .
J gene: TRBJ1-1
D gene: .
V gene: TRBV19
CDR3 DNA: TGTGCCAGTAGTCTATATTCGACAGGAGGCACTGAAGCTTTCTTT
CDR3 protein: CASSLYSTGGTEAFF

clone size: .
J gene: TRBJ2-1
D gene: TRBD2
V gene: TRBV9
CDR3 DNA: TGTGCCAGCAGCGCGGGACTAGCGAGCTACAATGAGCAGTTCTTC
CDR3 protein: CASSAGLASYNEQFF

clone size: .
J gene: TRBJ1-1
D gene: .
V gene: TRBV9
CDR3 DNA: TGTGCCAGCAGCGGGAGCAGCACTGAAGCTTTCTTT
CDR3 protein: CASSGSSTEAFF

clone size: .
J gene: TRBJ1-5
D gene: .
V gene: TRBV5-8
CDR3 DNA: TGTGCCAGCAGCTTGGAGGCGGAGAATCAGCCCCAGCATTTT
CDR3 protein: CASSLEAENQPQHF

clone size: .
J gene: TRBJ1-1
D gene: TRBD1
V gene: TRBV10-1
CDR3 DNA: TGCGCCAGCAGGGAGACAGGGGGAACTGAAGCTTTCTTT
CDR3 protein: CASRETGGTEAFF

clone size: .
J gene: TRBJ1-1
D gene: .
V gene: TRBV11-1
CDR3 DNA: TGTGCCAGCAGCCTGGCGGGGGGGAACACTGAAGCTTTCTTT
CDR3 protein: CASSLAGGNTEAFF

clone size: .
J gene: TRBJ2-1
D gene: TRBD2
V gene: TRBV5-1
CDR3 DNA: TGCGCCAGCAGCTGGGGAGCGGGGTCTGGGGATGAGCAGTTCTTC
CDR3 protein: CASSWGAGSGDEQFF

clone size: .
J gene: TRBJ2-3
D gene: TRBD2
V gene: TRBV4-1
CDR3 DNA: TGCGCCAGCAGGTTGGGGGGCGGGGGGCATAAAGATACGCAGTATTTT
CDR3 protein: CASRLGGGGHKDTQYF

clone size: once
J gene: TRBJ1-6
D gene: .
V gene: TRBV5-6
CDR3 DNA: TGTGCCAGCAGCTTGGTAGCGAATTCACCCCTCCACTTT
CDR3 protein: CASSLVANSPLHF

clone size: .
J gene: TRBJ2-1
D gene: TRBD2
V gene: TRBV6-1
CDR3 DNA: TGTGCCAGCAGCGAAGAGAGTAGCGGGGGGTATTACAATGAGCAGTTCTTC
CDR3 protein: CASSEESSGGYYNEQFF

clone size: .
J gene: TRBJ2-2
D gene: TRBD2
V gene: TRBV6-4
CDR3 DNA: TGTGCCAGCAGTGACGGGACTAGCGGGGGAGAGGCCGGGGAGCTGTTTTTT
CDR3 protein: CASSDGTSGGEAGELFF

clone size: once
J gene: TRBJ2-2
D gene: .
V gene: TRBV29-1
CDR3 DNA: TGCAGCGCTCGGGAGGGGGCCCGAACCGGGGAGCTGTTTTTT
CDR3 protein: CSAREGARTGELFF

clone size: .
J gene: TRBJ1-4
D gene: .
V gene: TRBV7-9
CDR3 DNA: TGTGCCAGCAGCTTCCTGTTTAATGAAAAACTGTTTTTT
CDR3 protein: CASSFLFNEKLFF

clone size: .
J gene: TRBJ2-7
D gene: TRBD2
V gene: TRBV5-4
CDR3 DNA: TGTGCCAGCAGCCCGGGGGGTGAAAACAACGAGCAGTACTTC
CDR3 protein: CASSPGGENNEQYF

clone size: .
J gene: TRBJ1-1
D gene: .
V gene: TRBV6-1
CDR3 DNA: TGTGCCAGCAGCGATACAGGGTGGACTGAAGCTTTCTTT
CDR3 protein: CASSDTGWTEAFF